In this sample, the clone carrying this TCR beta chain turned up many times. Antigen unknown. The CDR3 is cut off 3 residues early in the read; its end comes from the germline J gene. The data were obtained in a study of T cell clonality in common variable immunodeficiency. Study results and limitations: Common variable immunodeficiency TCR beta sequences reportedly had fewer deletions and N-nucleotide insertions.

Control and CVID samples contributed equal amounts of genomic DNA. Some clones are missing from TCRdb's copy, which holds only in-frame ones; the method was immunoSEQ multiplex PCR. The table records roughly 79,000 clones without singletons, the ten largest covering approximately 0.84%. Germline CDR1 is LNHDA and CDR2 is SQIVND (reference sequence). The CDR3 runs to 15 residues. V was shortened by 1 base and J by 4 bases, with 14 bases between the two germline ends. Sequenced sample: peripheral blood mononuclear cells. The chain couples TRBV19 to TRBJ2-7; the D gene is possibly TRBD1 (5 bases). This receptor was taken from a person aged 18-70 years in good health. CDR3 amino acids: CASSIGSGLMYEQYF. CDR3 bases read: TGTGCCAGTAGTATAGGCTCAGGGTTGATGTACGAG.